This TCR beta chain was sequenced during a study of blood T cell repertoires in COVID-19. The sample holds one count of this clone. The repertoire was sequenced with immunoSEQ multiplex PCR; TCRdb's copy has only in-frame clones and lacks some. The sample contains around 26,000 clones, roughly 87% of which appear only once. Germline values: CDR1 SQVTM, CDR2 ANQGSEA. The CDR3 is made up of 16 amino acids. The V end lost 1 base, the J end lost 1 base, and 13 bases lay between the germline ends. The V gene is TRBV29-1, the J gene TRBJ2-2; maybe TRBD1 (5 bases). This receptor was obtained from a human donor in a cohort sampled during active COVID-19. Sequenced input: peripheral blood. Here the CDR3 reads CSVEGESGKNTGELFF. The CDR3 DNA is TGCAGCGTTGAAGGAGAATCAGGGAAGAACACCGGGGAGCTGTTTTTT.